This TCR beta chain was documented in a study of cytomegalovirus exposure and HLA in healthy donors. The PCR had 60 Vbeta and 13 Jbeta primers. Here immunoSEQ multiplex PCR was the method, and the copy in TCRdb shows in-frame clones only, minus some. The table has 150,000 or so clones, 77% seen once. Trimming pared 2 bases from V and 7 bases from J, leaving 11 bases between. The CDR3 runs 13 residues. CDR1 is SNHLY and CDR2 is FYNNEI in the germline V gene. The sequence came from a female donor in good health and CMV-seronegative. Sequencing was carried out using PBMCs. The chain links TRBV2 to TRBJ1-1; D not resolved. The CDR3 DNA sequence: TGTGCCAGCAGTGAATTTTTAGTGTGTGAAGCTTTCTTT. Translated, it gives CASSEFLVCEAFF.